The 23 T cell receptor beta chains in this list originate from one sample, sequenced in a study of shared clonotypes between healthy human individuals. Profiling relied on immunoSEQ multiplex PCR, and the TCRdb table lists in-frame clones only, not all of them. The sample includes around 550,000 clones, almost 97% of them seen just once. The sequenced sample consisted of naive CD4+ T cells sorted from blood. Stated subset: CD45RA+ positively selected. The source is a woman aged 25-40 years in good health.

The CDR3 DNA reads as TGTGCCAGCTCACCACGGGAGTTAGCGGGGGTTTACGAGCAGTACTTC. This gives the protein CASSPRELAGVYEQYF. This sequence joins TRBV18 and TRBJ2-5, with TRBD2 identical over 9 bases. Gene TRBJ2-7 matches the end of the DNA better, so the J call may be wrong. The CDR3 has 16 residues. CDR1 is KGHSH and CDR2 is LQKENI in the germline V gene.

The chain carries TRBV19 and TRBJ2-6; D remains ambiguous. Trimming took 4 bases from V and 1 from J, leaving 8 bases between them. CDR3 length: 15 residues. Germline V lookup: CDR1 LNHDA, CDR2 SQIVND (reference sequence). DNA of the CDR3: TGTGCCAGTAGTACCCCCCTATCTGGGGCCAACGTCCTGACTTTC. It is translated as CASSTPLSGANVLTF.

This rearrangement joins TRBV6-5 to TRBJ1-6; D unresolved. V lost 10 bases and J 0 bases, leaving 13 bases between the germline ends. The CDR3 loop spans 15 amino acids. Germline V lookup: CDR1 MNHEY, CDR2 SVGAGI. The chain's CDR3 is CATILSRSYNSPLHF. CDR3 bases: TGTGCCACCATTTTATCTCGCTCCTATAATTCACCCCTCCACTTT.

The rearrangement links TRBV5-1 to TRBJ2-6, with 13 positions matching TRBD2. Germline trimming cut 3 bases from V and 4 bases from J; bases unmatched to any gene: 7. The CDR3 contains 18 residues. Germline loops: CDR1 SGHRS, CDR2 YFSETQ. The CDR3 bases are TGCGCCAGCAGCTCGCAACTAGCGGGAGGGCCGGGGGCCAACGTCCTGACTTTC. Amino acids: CASSSQLAGGPGANVLTF.

This clone has a handful of counts. This chain uses TRBV6-1 with TRBJ1-1; D gene uncertain. Per germline, CDR1 MNHNS and CDR2 SASEGT. The CDR3 runs 8 residues. Trimming took 5 bases from V and 12 from J, leaving 4 bases between them. CDR3 DNA sequence: TGTGCCAGCAGTCAAACTTTCTTT. This translates into CASSQTFF.

This chain joins TRBV7-3 and TRBJ1-1; the D gene is possibly TRBD1 (5 bases). The CDR3 length is 12 residues. Trimming removed 5 bases from V and 1 base from J, with 5 bases in between. Germline V gene data show CDR1 as SGHTA and CDR2 as FQGTGA. CDR3 DNA sequence: TGTGCCAGCAGCACAGGGAACACTGAAGCTTTCTTT. It encodes CASSTGNTEAFF.

This clone has more than one count but fewer than ten. This sequence joins TRBV14 and TRBJ1-1; no firm D call. From germline, CDR1 is SGHDN and CDR2 FVKESK. V lost 2 bases and J lost 11, with 12 bases in between. The CDR3 consists of 12 residues. The CDR3 loop reads CASSQSWVGAFF. The DNA for the CDR3 is TGTGCCAGCAGCCAAAGCTGGGTTGGGGCTTTCTTT.

The rearrangement links TRBV27 to TRBJ2-5, with 10 bases that match TRBD2. The germline gives CDR1 MNHEY, CDR2 SMNVEV (reference sequence). V trimming: 6 bases; J trimming: 5 bases; junction bases outside the gene matches: 6. This CDR3 spans 14 amino acids. The CDR3 reads CASRGSGRAETQYF. DNA for the CDR3: TGTGCCAGCAGGGGAAGCGGGAGGGCGGAGACCCAGTACTTC.

This clone was observed a few times. The rearrangement uses TRBV7-2 and TRBJ1-2; D gene unclear. The germline V gene has CDR1 SGHTA and CDR2 FQGNSA. CDR3 length: 10 residues. V lost 7 bases and J 8 bases, leaving 8 bases between the germline ends. CDR3 protein: CASTIVGYTF. The CDR3 nucleotides read TGTGCCAGCACCATAGTCGGCTACACCTTC. The variable domain in full, with the rest retrieved from reference TRBV7-2 and TRBJ1-2, is GAGVSQSPSNKVTEKGKDVELRCDPISGHTALYWYRQSLGQGLEFLIYFQGNSAPDKSGLPSDRFSAERTGGSVSTLTIQRTQQEDSAVYLCASTIVGYTFGSGTRLTVV.

The chain employs TRBV5-4 and TRBJ2-5; 10 bases fit TRBD2. The end of the DNA is better explained by TRBJ2-7, so the J call may be wrong. CDR1 and CDR2 (germline): SGHNT, YYREEE (reference sequence). This CDR3 comprises 16 residues. CDR3 loop: CASSWNPSGSGVEQYF. The DNA for the CDR3 is TGTGCCAGCAGCTGGAACCCTAGCGGGAGCGGTGTCGAGCAGTACTTC.

V gene TRBV28 combines with J gene TRBJ2-7; D may be TRBD2 (5 bases). The length of the CDR3 is 17 residues. V was clipped by 8 bases and J by 0 bases, with 23 bases between them. The V gene's germline CDR1 is MDHEN and CDR2 SYDVKM. Here the CDR3 reads CASVLALEAGFSYEQYF. The CDR3 coding sequence is TGTGCCAGCGTGTTAGCGCTTGAGGCCGGGTTCTCCTACGAGCAGTACTTC.

CDR3 amino acids: CASSGTSGSPNNEQFF. In nucleotides, the CDR3 is TGCGCCAGCAGCGGGACTAGCGGGAGTCCAAACAATGAGCAGTTCTTC. The rearrangement uses TRBV5-1 and TRBJ2-1, with 14 bases matching TRBD2. Germline trimming cut 4 bases from V and 5 bases from J; bases unmatched to any gene: 5. The CDR3 loop spans 16 amino acids. CDR1 SGHRS and CDR2 YFSETQ come from the germline V gene.

V and J are TRBV6-1 and TRBJ2-1; a possible D gene is TRBD2 (5 bases). The CDR3 length is 13 residues. Germline CDR1 MNHNS, CDR2 SASEGT. The CDR3: CACGFSGNNEQFF. The CDR3 nucleotides are TGTGCGTGCGGGTTTTCGGGAAACAATGAGCAGTTCTTC.

This clone appeared a single time. The chain combines TRBV5-1 with TRBJ1-1; D is possibly TRBD1 (5 bases). In germline, CDR1 is SGHRS, CDR2 YFSETQ. V lost 2 bases to trimming and J lost 4 bases, with 15 bases between them. CDR3 length equals 15 residues. The CDR3 DNA is TGCGCCAGCAGCTTCTTACAGAGGGGCGGCACTGAAGCTTTCTTT. It is translated as CASSFLQRGGTEAFF.

This chain uses TRBV14 with TRBJ2-5; D gene unclear. V was trimmed by 2 bases and J by 1 base, leaving 5 bases between them. This CDR3 has 13 residues. Per the germline V gene, CDR1 is SGHDN and CDR2 is FVKESK. Here the CDR3 reads CASSQNSQETQYF. The CDR3 coding sequence is TGTGCCAGCAGCCAAAACAGCCAAGAGACCCAGTACTTC.

The rearrangement uses TRBV19 and TRBJ2-1; 8 bases are shared with TRBD1. V lost 4 bases to trimming and J lost 8 bases; unmatched junction nucleotides: 10. Germline V gene data show CDR1 as LNHDA and CDR2 as SQIVND (reference sequence). The CDR3 loop spans 15 amino acids. The CDR3 spells CASSNRQGSIDEQFF. The CDR3 DNA reads TGTGCCAGTAGTAACCGACAGGGGTCGATCGATGAGCAGTTCTTC. The complete variable domain, with remaining parts taken from reference TRBV19 and TRBJ2-1, reads DGGITQSPKYLFRKEGQNVTLSCEQNLNHDAMYWYRQDPGQGLRLIYYSQIVNDFQKGDIAEGYSVSREKKESFPLTVTSAQKNPTAFYLCASSNRQGSIDEQFFGPGTRLTVL.

CDR3 sequence: CASSSGGQSNTEAFF. The CDR3 DNA sequence: TGTGCCAGCAGTTCGGGGGGACAGTCAAACACTGAAGCTTTCTTT. This chain links TRBV28 with TRBJ1-1; 7 bases are a match to TRBD1. J lost 2 bases, V lost 4 bases, and 7 bases had no gene match. The CDR3 sequence is 15 residues long. Germline assignment: CDR1 MDHEN and CDR2 SYDVKM.

This clone has more than one count but fewer than ten. The genes are TRBV7-9 and TRBJ1-1; D not certain. Germline CDR1 SEHNR, CDR2 FQNEAQ (reference sequence). The V end was cut by 5 bases, the J end by 2 bases, with 15 bases between. The CDR3 has 15 residues. In DNA, the CDR3 is TGTGCCAGCAGCCCGAAAGGAAGGGATAACACTGAAGCTTTCTTT. This encodes CASSPKGRDNTEAFF.

The CDR3 region has the DNA TGTGCCAGCAGGGGGATGGGCTCTGGAAACACCATATATTTT. This codes for CASRGMGSGNTIYF. The V gene is TRBV5-6, the J gene TRBJ1-3; D is ambiguous. V was shortened by 5 bases and J by 0 bases, with 9 bases between the two germline ends. The CDR3 length is 14 residues. Germline V CDR1 and CDR2: SGHDT, YYEEEE.

The chain has TRBV10-1 and TRBJ2-1; 10 bases map to TRBD2. CDR1 is WNHNN and CDR2 is SYGVQD in the germline V gene (reference sequence). This CDR3 has 17 residues. V lost 1 base to trimming and J lost 5 bases; unmatched junction nucleotides: 8. The CDR3 is CASSELIGTSEDNEQFF. CDR3 coding DNA: TGCGCCAGCAGTGAGTTGATCGGGACTAGCGAAGACAATGAGCAGTTCTTC.

This clone has a handful of counts. The rearrangement links TRBV7-2 to TRBJ2-7; unclear D gene. The CDR3 extends over 15 amino acids. Trimming removed 4 bases at V and 4 bases at J, with 17 bases between. CDR1 is SGHTA and CDR2 is FQGNSA in the germline V gene. The CDR3 coding sequence is TGTGCCAGCAGCTCCTCGTTGGGGAAGGGTTACGAGCAGTACTTC. Translating it yields CASSSSLGKGYEQYF.

CDR3 bases: TGTGCCAGCAGTTCCCGGGCCCTTGGGAGAGGGGAGCTGTTTTTT. Protein: CASSSRALGRGELFF. V usage is TRBV28 and J usage is TRBJ2-2, with TRBD2 as a possible D gene (5 bases). The V gene lost 4 bases and the J gene lost 8 bases, with 17 bases spanning the gap. Germline CDR1 is MDHEN and CDR2 is SYDVKM. The CDR3 has 15 residues.

This chain joins TRBV28 and TRBJ1-1; unclear D gene. Germline V lookup: CDR1 MDHEN, CDR2 SYDVKM. Between the trimmed V and J ends, which lost 3 bases and 2 bases, there was a span of 16 bases. The CDR3 is 16 amino acids. The CDR3 bases are TGTGCCAGCAGTTTGGGCGGGGAGGCTGGAAACACTGAAGCTTTCTTT. This sequence encodes CASSLGGEAGNTEAFF.